This TCR beta chain was recovered during a study of response to subunit inactivated influenza vaccine. Findings and caveats of the study: A suggestion made by the authors is that each seasonal influenza vaccination recruits few new T cells.

TCRdb redid the calling of the RT-PCR reads with MiXCR, one entry per CDR3 protein. The sample consists of 450,000 to 600,000 distinct CDR3 sequences, 7.2% of them appearing once. The CDR3 extends over 14 amino acids. Germline loops: CDR1 SGHTA, CDR2 FQGNSA. V was shortened by 5 bases and J by 6 bases, with 17 bases between the two germline ends. There are a few counts of this clonotype. Its antigen is undetermined. The starting material was PBMCs from blood, obtained approximately 25 months after vaccination. This receptor was taken from a man aged 50-75 years who received an inactivated influenza vaccine. This sequence joins TRBV7-2 and TRBJ2-7, with D possibly called TRBD1 or TRBD2 (7 bases each). This chain's CDR3 is CASSTKTGRGEQYF. The CDR3 DNA sequence: TGTGCCAGCAGCACTAAGACAGGGAGGGGCGAGCAGTACTTC.